What follows are 9 T cell receptor beta chains derived from one specimen sequenced in a study of T cells after yellow fever vaccination. MiXCR was run by TCRdb on the 5' RACE reads, yielding one entry per CDR3 protein. This table holds 200,000 to 250,000 distinct CDR3 sequences, around 3.1% found once. The sample was CD4+ T cells sorted from PBMCs, taken 10 days after the yellow fever booster vaccination. Receptors were obtained from a young man who received the YFV17D yellow fever vaccine.

This clonotype occurred a few times. This chain joins TRBV4-2 and TRBJ1-1; D uncertain. The germline CDR1 and CDR2 sequences are LGHNA and YNFKEQ. V lost 7 bases and J lost 0, with 15 bases in between. The CDR3 contains 15 residues. The DNA of the CDR3 is TGTGCCAGCAACCTCCTTGGAGGTATGAACACTGAAGCTTTCTTT. This sequence encodes CASNLLGGMNTEAFF.

Ten or more counts support this clonotype. The V and J genes are TRBV4-1 and TRBJ1-5, with 7 bases that match TRBD1. Germline CDR1 and CDR2: MGHRA and YSYEKL. The CDR3 runs to 17 residues. V gave up 1 base and J gave up 10 bases; unmatched junction bases: 16. CDR3 protein: CASSQVFSGTDSGPQHF. For the CDR3, the DNA is TGCGCCAGCAGCCAAGTCTTCTCCGGGACAGACAGCGGTCCCCAGCATTTT.

The rearrangement uses TRBV19 and TRBJ1-2, with D possibly being TRBD1 (5 bases). CDR3 length: 13 amino acids. The germline CDR1 and CDR2 sequences are LNHDA and SQIVND (reference sequence). Trimming removed 6 bases from V and 4 bases from J, with 12 bases in between. The CDR3: CASRYRTGYGYTF. CDR3 bases: TGTGCCAGTAGATACAGGACGGGCTATGGCTACACCTTC.

This clonotype was counted between two and nine times. The chain employs TRBV28 and TRBJ2-5; D is perhaps TRBD1 (6 bases). Trimming stripped 7 bases from V and 6 bases from J, with 24 bases between. CDR1 MDHEN and CDR2 SYDVKM come from the germline V gene. The CDR3 has 16 amino acids. DNA of the CDR3: TGTGCCAGCAACCTCCCGACAGGTTCCGGGCCAAAGACCCAGTACTTC. Residues: CASNLPTGSGPKTQYF.

The chain carries TRBV7-9 and TRBJ2-3; 12 bases fit TRBD2. This CDR3 is built from 18 residues. Germline CDR1 and CDR2: SEHNR and FQNEAQ (reference sequence). The V segment lost 5 bases and the J segment 0 bases; nucleotides outside the gene matches: 9. The CDR3 DNA is TGTGCCAGCAGCGTTAGGGGCCTAGCGGGGGGGAGCACAGATACGCAGTATTTT. It is translated as CASSVRGLAGGSTDTQYF.

This clonotype appeared a few times. V and J are TRBV5-1 and TRBJ2-3, with 8 bases that match TRBD2. V shed 2 bases, J shed 0 bases, and the junction held 5 bases outside the gene matches. This CDR3 comprises 16 residues. Germline assignment: CDR1 SGHRS and CDR2 YFSETQ. The CDR3 region has the DNA TGCGCCAGCAGCTTTGTTAGCGGGGCGAGCACAGATACGCAGTATTTT. Translating gives CASSFVSGASTDTQYF.

There are many counts of this clonotype. V and J are TRBV18 and TRBJ1-5, with D perhaps TRBD1 (5 bases). Germline assignment: CDR1 KGHSH and CDR2 LQKENI. CDR3 size: 15 residues. V lost 6 bases and J lost 6, with 18 bases in between. The CDR3 here is CASSPTRGLSQPQHF. CDR3 coding DNA: TGTGCCAGCTCGCCAACGAGGGGACTAAGTCAGCCCCAGCATTTT.

This clonotype was detected a few times. The chain combines TRBV7-8 with TRBJ1-5, with D hard to call. V dropped 1 base and J dropped 3 bases, with 7 bases sitting between them. The CDR3 is 14 residues long. CDR1 is SGHVS, CDR2 FQNEAQ, per germline. The CDR3 region is CASSLEGYNQPQHF. CDR3 sequence (DNA): TGTGCCAGCAGCTTAGAAGGATACAATCAGCCCCAGCATTTT.

The chain is built from TRBV3-1 and TRBJ2-5; unclear D gene. The CDR3 length is 14 residues. The germline V gene has CDR1 LGHDT and CDR2 YNNKEL (reference sequence). V lost 1 base to trimming and J lost 1 base, with 7 bases between them. CDR3 nucleotides: TGTGCCAGCAGCCAAGGGCTGGGCCAAGAGACCCAGTACTTC. Translation: CASSQGLGQETQYF.